Following are 15 T cell receptor beta chains from one sample sequenced in a study of T-cell memory formation after mild COVID-19. Each CDR3 protein is one row after TCRdb ran MiXCR on the 5' RACE reads. Of hundreds of thousands of distinct CDR3 sequences in the sample, roughly 17% were seen once. Sequences were obtained from PBMCs or a T cell subset sorted from them (not recorded which). These receptor sequences come from a man between 18 and 35 years old who had mild COVID-19 (a few samples of this study predate the infection). Cell type and time point are not known.

For this clonotype: An end of the junction does not agree with germline; a read error may underlie this. V and J are TRBV6-5 and TRBJ2-1; D not certain. Germline CDR1 reads MNHEY; CDR2 reads SVGAGI. The length of the CDR3 is 11 residues. This chain's CDR3 is CASRLYDEQFF. In nucleotides, the CDR3 is TGTGCCAGCAGGCTCTACGATGAGCAGTTCTTC.

This clonotype came up many times. The chain couples TRBV12-3 or TRBV12-4 to TRBJ2-3, with 13 nucleotides matching TRBD2. The CDR3 loop spans 15 amino acids. V lost 5 bases to trimming and J lost 5 bases; unmatched junction nucleotides: 4. CDR3 nucleotide sequence: TGTGCCAGCAGTCCTCGACTAGCGGGGGGAGATACGCAGTATTTT. Residues: CASSPRLAGGDTQYF.

This rearrangement joins TRBV12-3 or TRBV12-4 to TRBJ1-5, with 8 bases identical to TRBD1. CDR3 length: 14 amino acids. V lost 5 bases and J lost 7; bases outside the gene matches: 7. CDR3 DNA sequence: TGTGCCAGCAGTCAGTTGGACAGGGTGCAGCCCCAGCATTTT. It codes for CASSQLDRVQPQHF.

In its sample, this clonotype was seen a few times. The genes are TRBV28 and TRBJ1-6; D is ambiguous. V was pared by 7 bases and J by 1 base, with 8 bases between. Germline values: CDR1 MDHEN, CDR2 SYDVKM. The CDR3 covers 14 residues. The CDR3 DNA reads as TGTGCCAGCAAGCAGACTTCCTATAATTCACCCCTCCACTTT. It codes for CASKQTSYNSPLHF.

This chain uses TRBV4-3 with TRBJ2-3, with a tentative D call TRBD1 (6 bases). With 5 bases removed from V and 1 base from J, the gap between germline ends came to 13 bases. The CDR3 has 15 amino acids. The germline V gene encodes CDR1 LGHNA and CDR2 YSLEER. In DNA form, the CDR3 reads TGCGCCAGCAGCTCAAACCACAGGGGCACAGATACGCAGTATTTT. It codes for CASSSNHRGTDTQYF.

This clonotype was counted only a few times. This rearrangement joins TRBV19 to TRBJ2-1; possible D gene TRBD2, 6 bases. CDR1 is LNHDA and CDR2 is SQIVND in the germline V gene (reference sequence). Trimming shortened V by 2 bases and J by 6 bases, and 14 bases separated the two germline ends. CDR3 size: 15 residues. The CDR3, as DNA: TGTGCCAGTAGTATATTGAACGGGGGATTCAATGAGCAGTTCTTC. Residues: CASSILNGGFNEQFF.

V and J are TRBV6-1 and TRBJ2-7, with D possibly TRBD1 on 6 matching bases. Deletions cut 5 bases from V and 3 bases from J, with 26 bases between. This CDR3 is 18 amino acids long. CDR1 is MNHNS and CDR2 is SASEGT in the germline V gene. The chain's CDR3 is CASSPHHLRRGGLYEQYV. Here the CDR3 DNA reads TGTGCCAGCAGTCCTCACCACCTTCGCCGTGGGGGCCTCTACGAGCAGTACGTC.

This chain connects TRBV7-2 to TRBJ2-1; 7 bases are shared with TRBD2. V gave up 7 bases and J gave up 0 bases; unmatched junction bases: 6. The CDR3 has 15 amino acids. CDR1 is SGHTA, CDR2 FQGNSA, per germline. CDR3 loop: CASIPSGASYNEQFF. In nucleotides, the CDR3 is TGTGCCAGCATCCCCAGCGGGGCCTCCTACAATGAGCAGTTCTTC.

V and J are TRBV21-1 and TRBJ2-7; the DNA was not used to check the table's D call, TRBD1. TRBV21-1 is labeled a pseudogene. This CDR3 spans 16 amino acids. The CDR3 protein is CASSKRPGVLLREQYV. The CDR3 DNA reads as TGTGCCAGCAGCAAAAGGCCAGGGGTCCTCCTTCGCGAGCAGTACGTC.

The V and J genes are TRBV6-2 or TRBV6-3 and TRBJ2-7; 7 bases map to TRBD1. Germline-derived CDR1 and CDR2 are MNHEY and SVGEGT. The V and J ends lost 3 bases and 6 bases, in that order; junction bases with no gene match: 8. CDR3 length equals 14 residues. CDR3 sequence reads: CASSYGNRGTEQYV. The DNA for the CDR3 is TGTGCCAGCAGTTATGGTAACAGGGGAACCGAGCAGTACGTC.

The chain joins TRBV4-2 to TRBJ2-4; perhaps TRBD1 as D (8 bases). V lost 4 bases and J lost 3, with 13 bases in between. Germline loops: CDR1 LGHNA, CDR2 YNFKEQ. CDR3 length: 15 amino acids. CDR3 sequence: CASSRGGQDKNIQYF. The DNA for the CDR3 is TGTGCCAGCAGCCGCGGGGGACAGGACAAAAACATTCAGTACTTC.

This clonotype was seen a few times. The V and J genes are TRBV5-1 and TRBJ2-3; D gene ambiguous. CDR3 size: 13 residues. V gave up 5 bases and J gave up 3 bases, with 10 bases separating them. Germline V gives CDR1 SGHRS, CDR2 YFSETQ. The CDR3 DNA is TGCGCCAGCAGTACCCCTAGGACAGATACGCAGTATTTT. Protein: CASSTPRTDTQYF. The full variable domain, with the rest looked up from reference TRBV5-1 and TRBJ2-3, is KAGVTQTPRYLIKTRGQQVTLSCSPISGHRSVSWYQQTPGQGLQFLFEYFSETQRNKGNFPGRFSGRQFSNSRSEMNVSTLELGDSALYLCASSTPRTDTQYFGPGTRLTVL.

There are a few counts of this clonotype. V and J are TRBV18 and TRBJ1-5; no clear D. V lost 2 bases, J lost 1 base, and 12 bases lay in between. This CDR3 contains 16 residues. In germline, CDR1 is KGHSH, CDR2 LQKENI. The CDR3 DNA is TGTGCCAGCTCACCAGAGGGCCTATGGAGCAATCAGCCCCAGCATTTT. It is translated as CASSPEGLWSNQPQHF.

This clonotype was seen only a few times. The chain recombines TRBV3-2 with TRBJ2-7. TRBV3-2 is deemed a pseudogene. The CDR3 is 14 amino acids. CDR3 amino acids: CASSQRRGLYEQYV. CDR3 coding DNA: TGTGCCAGCAGCCAACGGCGGGGGCTCTACGAGCAGTACGTC.

The chain couples TRBV6-2 or TRBV6-3 to TRBJ2-7; D perhaps matches TRBD1 (5 bases). The CDR3 runs to 15 residues. V lost 2 bases to trimming and J lost 0 bases, with 11 bases between them. Looked up from germline, CDR1 is MNHEY and CDR2 is SVGEGT. The CDR3 coding sequence is TGTGCCAGCAGTTACGGGCCAGGGCGCTCCTACGAGCAGTACTTC. It codes for CASSYGPGRSYEQYF.